What follows is one T cell receptor (beta chain) and its context. Its antigen is still unknown. This entry comes from a study of PD-1 blockade in classical Hodgkin lymphoma. In every patient, relapse followed autologous stem cell transplantation, while exposure to brentuximab vedotin differed. Complete response, partial response or progressive disease was recorded as best response. Findings and caveats of the study: Complete responders entered with baseline diversity on par with newly diagnosed patients, the results showed. By C4D1, CD4+ diversity increased significantly, especially in complete responders. Relapsed/refractory patients reportedly had lower baseline diversity than newly diagnosed patients.

Clones were read by immunoSEQ multiplex PCR, and TCRdb kept only the in-frame ones, dropping some. Here the sample spans fewer than 20,000 clones, under 85% being singletons. This material consisted of peripheral blood mononuclear cells (PBMCs), taken at baseline. The sequence derives from a human donor with classical Hodgkin lymphoma.

The CDR3 region has the DNA TGTGCCAGCAGCTTGAGATTGAACACTGAAGCTTTCTTT. It is translated as CASSLRLNTEAFF. The rearrangement links TRBV5-6 to TRBJ1-1, with unresolved D. The CDR3 extends over 13 amino acids. V shed 1 base and J shed 0 bases, with 4 bases lying between them. Germline V gives CDR1 SGHDT, CDR2 YYEEEE.